Sequencing of this T cell receptor beta chain was carried out in a study of cytomegalovirus exposure and HLA in healthy donors. Study-wide results and limits: Previously analyzed data showed that most TCR beta V segments were productive at a frequency of about 87% or about 30%. The authors later found HLA-associated TCR beta chains more clonally expanded than equally common others. A later analysis reportedly identified an Asian-associated ancestry cluster as carrying fewer N-insertions than the approximately 620-donor mean.

There are a few counts of this clone. The antigen remains undetermined. The CDR3 has 15 residues. Germline CDR1 is SGHRS and CDR2 is YFSETQ. The junction had 3 bases not matched to a gene; V was cut back by 4 bases and J by 1 base. The PCR employed 60 Vbeta primers together with 13 Jbeta primers. Repertoires were generated with immunoSEQ multiplex PCR, while TCRdb's copy carries only in-frame clones and drops some. The table shows some 130,000 clones, with 70% to 80% occurring only once. This sequence originates from a man aged 30 to 39 in good health and CMV-seronegative. V is TRBV5-1 and J is TRBJ2-2; TRBD1 aligns across 8 bases. Source material: PBMCs. The CDR3 region is CASSTGQGNTGELFF. CDR3 coding DNA: TGCGCCAGCAGCACAGGACAGGGGAACACCGGGGAGCTGTTTTTT.